A selection of T cell receptor beta chains follows, all from one sample in a study of T cell responses to AZD1222 COVID-19 vaccine. Sequencing was performed with immunoSEQ multiplex PCR; in TCRdb, only in-frame clones are kept and a portion is missing. The repertoire holds under 200,000 clones, roughly 93% seen once, with roughly 9.2% in the top ten. The source was peripheral blood, collected on day 0 of AZD1222 vaccination. The receptors shown here come from an adult in good health. Both conserved end residues are trimmed from each CDR3. The order of the fields is clone size, V gene, CDR3 protein. Some rows have no size entry. The others give once, few or many, or a class for an expanded clone.

clone size: -; V gene: TRBV2; CDR3 protein: ASSEEGGNNEKLF
clone size: once; V gene: TRBV10-2; CDR3 protein: ASSDLISSGLDVYEQY
clone size: -; V gene: TRBV10-3; CDR3 protein: AISRGLAGGWYEQF
clone size: -; V gene: TRBV11-2; CDR3 protein: ASSLGRWGPRVAGELF
clone size: -; V gene: TRBV5-4; CDR3 protein: ASSFHMDRAQETQY
clone size: -; V gene: TRBV3-1/TRBV3-2; CDR3 protein: ASSQAGYGAF
clone size: -; V gene: TRBV5-5; CDR3 protein: ASSPLGQGNYGYT
clone size: -; V gene: TRBV9; CDR3 protein: ASSPRDRGGGETQY
clone size: -; V gene: TRBV27; CDR3 protein: ASSAGTGGYEQY
clone size: -; V gene: TRBV11-1; CDR3 protein: ASSLRQGSLNTEAF
clone size: once; V gene: TRBV28; CDR3 protein: ASSSDYSNQPQH
clone size: -; V gene: TRBV11-1; CDR3 protein: ASSTTGNTIY
clone size: once; V gene: TRBV20-1; CDR3 protein: SASTGTGWGYT
clone size: -; V gene: TRBV10-3; CDR3 protein: AISESQQSAIEQY
clone size: -; V gene: TRBV30; CDR3 protein: AWSGDTNSNQPQH
clone size: -; V gene: TRBV3-1/TRBV3-2; CDR3 protein: ASSQDLLYGYT
clone size: once; V gene: TRBV5-1; CDR3 protein: ASSLGGGRGDNIQY
clone size: -; V gene: TRBV14; CDR3 protein: ASSRRGPGNYGYT
clone size: -; V gene: TRBV19; CDR3 protein: ATARAGWEKLF
clone size: -; V gene: TRBV9; CDR3 protein: ASSPEEAGNTIY
clone size: once; V gene: TRBV19; CDR3 protein: ASSIGGVSTDTQY
clone size: -; V gene: TRBV28; CDR3 protein: ASSLDYLRETQY
clone size: -; V gene: TRBV6-2/TRBV6-3; CDR3 protein: ASSPGASGKGAYNEQF
clone size: -; V gene: TRBV5-1; CDR3 protein: ASSFDRGIYEQY
clone size: -; V gene: TRBV19; CDR3 protein: ASSTTGLFSEQY
clone size: -; V gene: TRBV18; CDR3 protein: ASSQERAGRDSPLH
clone size: -; V gene: TRBV21-1; CDR3 protein: ASRGKIYRGAYEQY
clone size: -; V gene: TRBV27; CDR3 protein: ASSLARDRGNEAF
clone size: -; V gene: TRBV7-2; CDR3 protein: ASSHNTGELF
clone size: few; V gene: TRBV9; CDR3 protein: ASSVGSAHEQY
clone size: -; V gene: TRBV6-5; CDR3 protein: ASRPVSGPGTEAF